This T cell receptor beta chain was captured by sequencing in a study of radiotherapy plus CTLA-4 blockade in lung cancer. Looking at the study overall: With 25% to 35% of patients having disease control, objective responses were seen in about 17%. Findings of the study overall: TCR clones from tumors expanded in blood after radiotherapy plus ipilimumab.

V lost 4 bases, J lost 5 bases, and 10 bases stayed unmatched. Germline assignment: CDR1 SGHKS and CDR2 YYEKEE (reference sequence). The CDR3 contains 15 residues. Participants had chemo-refractory metastatic non-small-cell lung cancer and were treated with focal radiation plus ipilimumab CTLA-4 blockade. In the case of this clone: Its antigen is not identified.

The data were produced by immunoSEQ multiplex PCR, yet TCRdb's version contains in-frame clones alone and is incomplete. The table has more than 100,000 clones, about nine tenths seen once; the top ten hold more than 6.5%. The chain uses TRBV5-5 and TRBJ2-7; 9 nucleotides align to TRBD1. This sequence was found in a human donor with non-small cell lung cancer that progressed on radiotherapy plus ipilimumab. Specimen: peripheral blood, collected from a patient treated with radiotherapy plus ipilimumab. For the CDR3, the DNA is TGTGCCAGCAGCAGGCAACAGGGGGCCATCCACGAGCAGTACTTC. This translates into CASSRQQGAIHEQYF.